Shown below are 29 T cell receptor beta chains from a single sample sequenced in a study of blood T cell repertoires in COVID-19. Measured with immunoSEQ multiplex PCR; TCRdb has only the in-frame clones, and not every one. The sample lists approximately 210,000 clones, around 90% occurring once. Sequencing was performed on peripheral blood. The receptors come from a man younger than 35 with active or convalescent COVID-19.

The chain has TRBV27 and TRBJ2-3; D gene unclear. V was shortened by 1 base and J by 7 bases, with 9 bases between the two germline ends. CDR1 is MNHEY, CDR2 SMNVEV, per germline (reference sequence). The CDR3 extends over 13 amino acids. CDR3 region: CASSLFHSHTQYF. Written as DNA, the CDR3 is TGTGCCAGCAGTTTATTTCACAGTCATACGCAGTATTTT.

In this sample, this clone turned up once. The J gene is TRBJ2-2, the V gene TRBV7-9; D possibly corresponds to TRBD1 (5 bases). Germline CDR1 SEHNR, CDR2 FQNEAQ (reference sequence). Trimming left V 3 bases short and J 6 bases short, with 14 bases between. The CDR3 totals 15 residues. The CDR3 DNA reads as TGTGCCAGCAGCTTTCAAGGGGTCCTTCCCGGGGAGCTGTTTTTT. Translation: CASSFQGVLPGELFF.

This clone was recorded a few times. The rearrangement links TRBV6-1 to TRBJ1-2; 8 bases are a match to TRBD1. The CDR3 is 12 amino acids. The V segment lost 8 bases and the J segment 7 bases; nucleotides outside the gene matches: 6. Per the germline V gene, CDR1 is MNHNS and CDR2 is SASEGT. CDR3 nucleotides: TGTGCCAGCCGAGGACAGGGAGCTGGCTACACCTTC. Its protein product is CASRGQGAGYTF.

The chain is built from TRBV19 and TRBJ1-2, with 9 positions matching TRBD1. Germline CDR1 and CDR2: LNHDA and SQIVND (reference sequence). This CDR3 has 16 residues. Trimming removed 7 bases from V and 0 bases from J; junction bases left unmatched: 9. CDR3 residues: CASKKMGQGPNYGYTF. Written as DNA, the CDR3 is TGTGCCAGTAAAAAAATGGGACAGGGTCCTAACTATGGCTACACCTTC.

This chain connects TRBV5-1 to TRBJ1-2, with TRBD1 matching over 11 bases. Germline V CDR1 and CDR2: SGHRS, YFSETQ. V lost 2 bases to trimming and J lost 4 bases; unmatched junction nucleotides: 4. The CDR3 is made up of 15 amino acids. The CDR3 is CASSLGQGASYGYTF. CDR3 DNA sequence: TGCGCCAGCAGCTTAGGACAGGGGGCAAGCTATGGCTACACCTTC.

V gene TRBV12-5 combines with J gene TRBJ2-7, with D tentatively TRBD1 (6 bases). Trimming shortened V by 4 bases and J by 0 bases, and 10 bases separated the two germline ends. The CDR3 covers 14 residues. Per germline, CDR1 LGHNT and CDR2 FRNRAP. The CDR3 sequence is CASGSGVGSYEQYF. In nucleotides, the CDR3 is TGTGCTAGTGGTTCAGGGGTAGGCTCCTACGAGCAGTACTTC. The full variable domain, its missing parts supplied by reference TRBV12-5 and TRBJ2-7, is DARVTQTPRHKVTEMGQEVTMRCQPILGHNTVFWYRQTMMQGLELLAYFRNRAPLDDSGMPKDRFSAEMPDATLATLKIQPSEPRDSAVYFCASGSGVGSYEQYFGPGTRLTVT.

The J gene is TRBJ2-6, the V gene TRBV18; maybe TRBD1 (5 bases). The CDR3 sequence is 16 residues long. Germline lookup yields CDR1 KGHSH and CDR2 LQKENI. V was clipped by 2 bases and J by 2 bases, with 10 bases between them. The CDR3 DNA follows: TGTGCCAGCTCACCAATCAAGACAGCTGGGGCCAACGTCCTGACTTTC. Protein: CASSPIKTAGANVLTF.

The chain combines TRBV27 with TRBJ2-7; 8 positions match TRBD2. CDR1 is MNHEY, CDR2 SMNVEV, per germline (reference sequence). Trimming took 2 bases from V and 1 from J; bases not matched to a gene: 7. The CDR3 is 16 amino acids. This CDR3 reads CASSLRGLERSYEQYF. DNA of the CDR3: TGTGCCAGCAGTTTACGGGGACTAGAGCGGTCCTACGAGCAGTACTTC.

V and J are TRBV5-4 and TRBJ1-1, with unresolved D. From germline, CDR1 is SGHNT and CDR2 YYREEE (reference sequence). Trimming pared 0 bases from V and 5 bases from J, leaving 14 bases between. The CDR3 consists of 15 residues. The CDR3 sequence: CASSLAVDVGTEAFF. The DNA for the CDR3 is TGTGCCAGCAGCTTGGCGGTTGATGTCGGGACTGAAGCTTTCTTT.

Written as DNA, the CDR3 is TGTGCCTGGAACCGGGGGAGCACTGAAGCTTTCTTT. Protein: CAWNRGSTEAFF. The V call is TRBV30, the J call TRBJ1-1; maybe TRBD1 (5 bases). The V gene's germline CDR1 is GTSNPN and CDR2 SVGIG (reference sequence). The V end lost 4 bases, the J end lost 4 bases, and 10 bases lay between the germline ends. The CDR3 has 12 amino acids.

In its sample, this clone was seen many times. This chain joins TRBV5-1 and TRBJ2-5, with TRBD2 matching 11 bases. The germline V gene has CDR1 SGHRS and CDR2 YFSETQ. V gave up 3 bases and J gave up 5 bases; unmatched junction bases: 9. This CDR3 comprises 16 residues. CDR3 DNA: TGCGCCAGCAGCTCAACTAGCGGGAGCTCCTGGGAGACCCAGTACTTC. It specifies CASSSTSGSSWETQYF. Variable domain in full (rest from reference TRBV5-1 and TRBJ2-5): KAGVTQTPRYLIKTRGQQVTLSCSPISGHRSVSWYQQTPGQGLQFLFEYFSETQRNKGNFPGRFSGRQFSNSRSEMNVSTLELGDSALYLCASSSTSGSSWETQYFGPGTRLLVL.

The genes are TRBV5-1 and TRBJ2-5, with 9 nucleotides matching TRBD1. From germline, CDR1 is SGHRS and CDR2 YFSETQ. Trimming removed 4 bases from V and 5 bases from J; junction bases left unmatched: 9. This CDR3 is built from 15 residues. The CDR3 region has the DNA TGCGCCAGCAGCATCGACCGGACAGGGGTGGAGACCCAGTACTTC. Its translation is CASSIDRTGVETQYF.

J is TRBJ2-3 and V is TRBV6-1; D perhaps matches TRBD2 (7 bases). This CDR3 is 16 amino acids long. Trimming took off 3 bases at V and 6 bases at J, with 19 bases between the two ends. Germline V lookup: CDR1 MNHNS, CDR2 SASEGT. Here the CDR3 reads CASSDGWGGLRDTQYF. The CDR3, as DNA: TGTGCCAGCAGTGATGGGTGGGGGGGCTTAAGGGATACGCAGTATTTT.

The chain is built from TRBV6-2 or TRBV6-3 and TRBJ1-4, with 9 bases lining up with TRBD1. Germline values: CDR1 MNHEY, CDR2 SVGEGT. The CDR3 is 17 amino acids. V gave up 2 bases and J gave up 6 bases; unmatched junction bases: 10. CDR3: CASSYDGQGWEDEKLFF. The CDR3 DNA is TGTGCCAGCAGTTACGACGGACAGGGGTGGGAGGATGAAAAACTGTTTTTT.

The V call is TRBV18, the J call TRBJ1-3; D ambiguous. There are 17 residues in the CDR3. The germline V gene encodes CDR1 KGHSH and CDR2 LQKENI. V lost 6 bases and J 0 bases, leaving 18 bases between the germline ends. CDR3 sequence (DNA): TGTGCCAGCTCCCCTCAATCCGTCCTAAGCTCTGGAAACACCATATATTTT. As protein: CASSPQSVLSSGNTIYF.

The chain recombines TRBV5-1 with TRBJ1-5; the match to TRBD1 covers 10 bases. Trimming took 0 bases from V and 6 from J; bases not matched to a gene: 3. This CDR3 has 15 residues. Germline V gene lookup returns CDR1 SGHRS and CDR2 YFSETQ. The CDR3 here is CASSLGQGAGQPQHF. For the CDR3, the DNA is TGCGCCAGCAGCTTGGGACAGGGGGCGGGTCAGCCCCAGCATTTT.

This clone has more than one count but fewer than ten. The chain is built from TRBV5-5 and TRBJ2-1; perhaps TRBD1 as D (6 bases). Germline-derived CDR1 and CDR2 are SGHKS and YYEKEE (reference sequence). The V end was cut by 3 bases, the J end by 8 bases, with 9 bases between. The CDR3 totals 12 residues. The CDR3 nucleotides are TGTGCCAGCAGCTGGGGGCCAGATGAGCAGTTCTTC. Translating it yields CASSWGPDEQFF.

The V gene is TRBV10-3, the J gene TRBJ2-1; D ambiguous. This CDR3 has 15 amino acids. Germline V gene sequence: CDR1 ENHRY, CDR2 SYGVKD. With 0 bases removed from V and 1 base from J, the gap between germline ends came to 7 bases. The CDR3 loop reads CAISESTGSYNEQFF. The CDR3 DNA is TGTGCCATCAGTGAGTCGACGGGTTCCTACAATGAGCAGTTCTTC.

The chain links TRBV6-2 or TRBV6-3 to TRBJ2-3, with TRBD2 as a possible D gene (5 bases). V shed 2 bases and J shed 9 bases, with 12 bases lying between them. Germline CDR1 and CDR2: MNHEY and SVGEGT. This CDR3 has 13 residues. In nucleotides, the CDR3 is TGTGCCAGCAGTTACGGCGGGCTCGGCACGCAGTATTTT. Translating it yields CASSYGGLGTQYF.

V gene TRBV30 combines with J gene TRBJ2-2; 9 nucleotides agree with TRBD1. CDR1 is GTSNPN, CDR2 SVGIG, per germline (reference sequence). CDR3 length: 15 amino acids. The V segment lost 0 bases and the J segment 7 bases; nucleotides outside the gene matches: 6. The CDR3 region has the DNA TGTGCCTGGAGTGTTGGGGACAGGGCCATCGGGGAGCTGTTTTTT. It specifies CAWSVGDRAIGELFF.

The chain couples TRBV6-5 to TRBJ1-1; D unclear. Germline V gene data show CDR1 as MNHEY and CDR2 as SVGAGI. This CDR3 spans 13 amino acids. V was trimmed by 8 bases and J by 2 bases, leaving 12 bases between them. The CDR3 here is CASVQQTNTEAFF. DNA of the CDR3: TGTGCCAGCGTACAACAAACAAACACTGAAGCTTTCTTT.

CDR3 in amino acids: CASSIHPAYHGQYEQYF. The CDR3 DNA reads as TGTGCCAGTAGTATCCACCCGGCCTACCATGGGCAATACGAGCAGTACTTC. This chain connects TRBV19 to TRBJ2-7, with unresolved D. Germline V lookup: CDR1 LNHDA, CDR2 SQIVND (reference sequence). Trimming shortened V by 3 bases and J by 4 bases, and 22 bases separated the two germline ends. There are 17 residues in the CDR3. The variable domain in full, with the rest retrieved from reference TRBV19 and TRBJ2-7, is DGGITQSPKYLFRKEGQNVTLSCEQNLNHDAMYWYRQDPGQGLRLIYYSQIVNDFQKGDIAEGYSVSREKKESFPLTVTSAQKNPTAFYLCASSIHPAYHGQYEQYFGPGTRLTVT.

The chain carries TRBV19 and TRBJ1-3, with D perhaps matching TRBD1 (6 bases). The CDR3 length is 14 residues. V lost 6 bases and J lost 2, with 11 bases in between. The germline CDR1 and CDR2 sequences are LNHDA and SQIVND (reference sequence). CDR3 sequence: CASRETGAGNTIYF. The CDR3 DNA reads TGTGCCAGTAGAGAGACAGGTGCTGGAAACACCATATATTTT.

The chain combines TRBV12-3 or TRBV12-4 with TRBJ2-2; D is uncertain. The CDR3 totals 13 residues. With 7 bases removed from V and 7 bases from J, the gap between germline ends came to 13 bases. CDR3 loop: CASTNPGGGELFF. CDR3 nucleotide sequence: TGTGCCAGCACCAACCCGGGTGGCGGGGAGCTGTTTTTT.

V is TRBV5-6 and J is TRBJ1-2; D is possibly TRBD1 (6 bases). The CDR3 contains 17 residues. V dropped 1 base and J dropped 8 bases, with 24 bases sitting between them. Germline CDR1 reads SGHDT; CDR2 reads YYEEEE. The CDR3 DNA reads TGTGCCAGCAGCTTGTTAACGCAAGCAGGGGAAGGGGTCGGCTACACCTTC. This gives the protein CASSLLTQAGEGVGYTF.

The chain is built from TRBV29-1 and TRBJ2-5, with TRBD1 matching over 9 bases. The V segment lost 7 bases and the J segment 5 bases; nucleotides outside the gene matches: 11. This CDR3 region has 14 residues. CDR1 SQVTM and CDR2 ANQGSEA come from the germline V gene. CDR3 sequence (DNA): TGCAGCGGCTTCCAACAGGGGGCTGGGGAGACCCAGTACTTC. The encoded protein is CSGFQQGAGETQYF.

The rearrangement links TRBV11-2 to TRBJ1-3, with D possibly matching TRBD1 (5 bases). The CDR3 is made up of 15 amino acids. Germline values: CDR1 SGHAT, CDR2 FQNNGV. Trimming took 5 bases from V and 0 from J, leaving 11 bases between them. The CDR3 here is CASSPDRLSGNTIYF. CDR3 DNA: TGTGCCAGCAGCCCCGACAGACTCTCTGGAAACACCATATATTTT.

V gene TRBV28 combines with J gene TRBJ2-7, with no clear D. The CDR3 consists of 13 residues. V dropped 1 base and J dropped 1 base, with 5 bases sitting between them. The germline V gene has CDR1 MDHEN and CDR2 SYDVKM. The CDR3 reads CASSLSRSYEQYF. CDR3 DNA sequence: TGTGCCAGCAGTTTATCTCGTTCCTACGAGCAGTACTTC. Full variable domain (rest looked up from reference TRBV28 and TRBJ2-7): DVKVTQSSRYLVKRTGEKVFLECVQDMDHENMFWYRQDPGLGLRLIYFSYDVKMKEKGDIPEGYSVSREKKERFSLILESASTNQTSMYLCASSLSRSYEQYFGPGTRLTVT.

The CDR3 coding sequence is TGTGCCAGCAGTCCTGTGGGGGGAGACACTGAAGCTTTCTTT. Its translation: CASSPVGGDTEAFF. V gene TRBV3-1 (or the pseudogene TRBV3-2) combines with J gene TRBJ1-1, with D tentatively TRBD1 (5 bases). This CDR3 is 14 amino acids long. V was trimmed by 6 bases and J by 3 bases, leaving 14 bases between them. Germline V CDR1 and CDR2: LGHDT, YNNKEL (reference sequence).